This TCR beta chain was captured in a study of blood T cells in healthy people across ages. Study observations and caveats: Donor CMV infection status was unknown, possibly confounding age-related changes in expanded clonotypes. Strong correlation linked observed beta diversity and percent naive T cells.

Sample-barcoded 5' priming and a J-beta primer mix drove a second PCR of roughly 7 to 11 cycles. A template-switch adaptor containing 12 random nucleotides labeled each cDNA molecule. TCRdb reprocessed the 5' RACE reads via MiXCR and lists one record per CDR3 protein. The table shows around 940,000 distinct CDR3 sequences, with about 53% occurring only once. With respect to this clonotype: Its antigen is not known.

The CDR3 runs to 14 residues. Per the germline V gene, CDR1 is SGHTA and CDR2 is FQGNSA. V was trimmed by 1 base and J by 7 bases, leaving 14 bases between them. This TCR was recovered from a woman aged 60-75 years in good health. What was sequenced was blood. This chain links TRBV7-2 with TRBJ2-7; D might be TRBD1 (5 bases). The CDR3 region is CASSLDRGRNEQYF. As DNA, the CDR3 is TGTGCCAGCAGCTTAGATAGGGGTCGTAATGAGCAGTACTTC.